A single sample gave rise to the 24 T cell receptor beta chains below, sequenced in a study of T cell responses to AZD1222 COVID-19 vaccine (dated by TCRdb to the early 2020s). The library was produced with the immunoSEQ multiplex PCR assay. Here the immuneACCESS table is served through TCRdb, limited to in-frame sequences with V and J called. Missing clones are a known gap in these copies; in checked studies unresolved V genes cover under half, and the rest lacks a known reason. Counted in this sample were roughly 120,000 clones; around 92% of them appeared once. In total, the top ten clones hold more than 4% of the sample. What the time point label conveys for this sample: baseline before first vaccination. The material sequenced was peripheral blood, taken on day 0 of AZD1222 vaccination. These receptor sequences come from an adult in good health.

This chain uses TRBV3-1 (or the pseudogene TRBV3-2) with TRBJ1-1; no reliable D call. The CDR3 contains 13 residues. The V end was cut by 3 bases, the J end by 7 bases, with 12 bases between. CDR1 is LGHDT, CDR2 YNNKEL, per germline (reference sequence). The CDR3 is CASSQASGVEAFF. CDR3 in DNA: TGTGCCAGCAGCCAGGCCAGTGGGGTTGAAGCTTTCTTT.

The chain joins TRBV5-6 to TRBJ2-1, with D tentatively TRBD2 (6 bases). V was pared by 4 bases and J by 1 base, with 12 bases between. Germline CDR1 reads SGHDT; CDR2 reads YYEEEE. The CDR3 extends over 15 amino acids. The CDR3 DNA sequence: TGTGCCAGCAGCCCACGCGGGGAGTCCTACAATGAGCAGTTCTTC. Protein product: CASSPRGESYNEQFF. The whole variable domain, remainder taken from reference TRBV5-6 and TRBJ2-1, is DAGVTQSPTHLIKTRGQQVTLRCSPKSGHDTVSWYQQALGQGPQFIFQYYEEEERQRGNFPDRFSGHQFPNYSSELNVNALLLGDSALYLCASSPRGESYNEQFFGPGTRLTVL.

This chain connects TRBV9 to TRBJ1-6, with 9 bases identical to TRBD1. CDR1 is SGDLS and CDR2 is YYNGEE in the germline V gene. With V trimmed by 4 bases and J by 5 bases, 4 bases remained unmatched. CDR3 size: 15 residues. The DNA for the CDR3 is TGTGCCAGCAGCAAGGGACAGGGTAATAATTCACCCCTCCACTTT. Translating it yields CASSKGQGNNSPLHF.

This clone was seen only a few times. V gene TRBV10-3 combines with J gene TRBJ2-7; weak D call: TRBD2 (6 bases). This CDR3 is built from 18 residues. Trimming removed 7 bases at V and 4 bases at J, with 29 bases between. The germline CDR1 and CDR2 sequences are ENHRY and SYGVKD. This chain's CDR3 is CAIIGEKGGKWGKYEQYF. The CDR3 DNA is TGTGCCATCATAGGGGAAAAGGGAGGCAAATGGGGGAAGTACGAGCAGTACTTC.

This rearrangement joins TRBV7-2 to TRBJ2-3, with D perhaps TRBD2 (7 bases). The germline V gene encodes CDR1 SGHTA and CDR2 FQGNSA. The CDR3 length is 16 residues. Trimming left V 4 bases short and J 2 bases short, with 16 bases between. CDR3 sequence reads: CASSSNGGLNTDTQYF. CDR3 nucleotide sequence: TGTGCCAGCAGCTCGAACGGGGGGCTGAACACAGATACGCAGTATTTT.

The V and J genes are TRBV28 and TRBJ2-7; 9 nucleotides match TRBD2. The V and J ends lost 2 bases and 2 bases, in that order; junction bases with no gene match: 4. The CDR3 is 15 amino acids. Germline assignment: CDR1 MDHEN and CDR2 SYDVKM. CDR3 amino acids: CASSLRSSGAYEQYF. The CDR3 nucleotides are TGTGCCAGCAGTTTACGGTCTAGCGGGGCCTACGAGCAGTACTTC.

The chain links TRBV4-2 to TRBJ2-1; the match to TRBD1 covers 7 bases. Germline trimming cut 3 bases from V and 5 bases from J; bases unmatched to any gene: 7. The germline V gene has CDR1 LGHNA and CDR2 YNFKEQ. CDR3 length: 15 amino acids. The CDR3 region is CASSQGTANNNEQFF. The CDR3 DNA follows: TGTGCCAGCAGCCAGGGGACAGCAAACAACAATGAGCAGTTCTTC.

This clone appeared once. This rearrangement joins TRBV5-1 to TRBJ2-5; no firm D call. The V end was cut by 2 bases, the J end by 4 bases, with 12 bases between. There are 14 residues in the CDR3. CDR1 is SGHRS, CDR2 YFSETQ, per germline. Written as DNA, the CDR3 is TGCGCCAGCAGCTTAGACCTAGTACCAGAGACCCAGTACTTC. This translates into CASSLDLVPETQYF.

The chain recombines TRBV7-6 with TRBJ2-3; D remains unclear. Germline values: CDR1 SGHVS, CDR2 FNYEAQ. Between the trimmed V and J ends, which lost 5 bases and 3 bases, there was a span of 12 bases. The CDR3 sequence is 14 residues long. The CDR3: CASSQGVGTDTQYF. The DNA for the CDR3 is TGTGCCAGCAGCCAAGGAGTTGGAACAGATACGCAGTATTTT.

The chain employs TRBV19 and TRBJ2-1, with 12 bases that match TRBD2. Germline CDR1 LNHDA, CDR2 SQIVND (reference sequence). V trimming: 7 bases; J trimming: 9 bases; junction bases outside the gene matches: 10. This CDR3 is built from 15 residues. The CDR3 nucleotides read TGTGCCAGTACAGCATATACTAGCGGGAGGACTGAGCAGTTCTTC. This codes for CASTAYTSGRTEQFF. Full variable domain (rest looked up from reference TRBV19 and TRBJ2-1): DGGITQSPKYLFRKEGQNVTLSCEQNLNHDAMYWYRQDPGQGLRLIYYSQIVNDFQKGDIAEGYSVSREKKESFPLTVTSAQKNPTAFYLCASTAYTSGRTEQFFGPGTRLTVL.

V gene TRBV20-1 combines with J gene TRBJ2-1, with TRBD2 matching over 9 bases. J gave up 5 bases and V 3 bases, and 8 bases lay outside the gene matches. CDR1 is DFQATT, CDR2 SNEGSKA, per germline (reference sequence). The CDR3 has 15 amino acids. The CDR3 reads CSASDGLAPNNEQFF. The CDR3 nucleotides are TGCAGTGCTAGTGATGGACTAGCGCCGAACAATGAGCAGTTCTTC.

The chain joins TRBV9 to TRBJ1-6; TRBD1 agrees at 7 bases. This CDR3 has 12 residues. Germline loops: CDR1 SGDLS, CDR2 YYNGEE. The V segment lost 4 bases and the J segment 11 bases; nucleotides outside the gene matches: 3. The CDR3 loop reads CASSMRGPPLHF. The CDR3 nucleotides read TGTGCCAGCAGCATGAGGGGGCCACCCCTCCACTTT.

The chain joins TRBV11-2 to TRBJ1-1, with a weak D call TRBD1 (5 bases). The CDR3 runs 13 residues. V lost 3 bases, J lost 4 bases, and 9 bases lay in between. The germline CDR1 and CDR2 sequences are SGHAT and FQNNGV. The CDR3 is CASSFQGGTEAFF. CDR3 coding DNA: TGTGCCAGCAGCTTCCAGGGAGGCACTGAAGCTTTCTTT.

The rearrangement uses TRBV7-2 and TRBJ1-6; a weak D match, TRBD1 (5 bases). The CDR3 is 18 residues long. V lost 2 bases and J lost 9, with 23 bases in between. Germline V CDR1 and CDR2: SGHTA, FQGNSA. Here the CDR3 reads CASSLFSRGEIRSSPLHF. The CDR3 DNA reads TGTGCCAGCAGCTTATTTTCCCGGGGCGAAATTCGTAGTTCACCCCTCCACTTT. Full variable domain (rest looked up from reference TRBV7-2 and TRBJ1-6): GAGVSQSPSNKVTEKGKDVELRCDPISGHTALYWYRQSLGQGLEFLIYFQGNSAPDKSGLPSDRFSAERTGGSVSTLTIQRTQQEDSAVYLCASSLFSRGEIRSSPLHFGNGTRLTVT.

The chain employs TRBV4-1 and TRBJ1-2, with 9 bases lining up with TRBD1. The junction had 6 bases not matched to a gene; V was cut back by 1 base and J by 0 bases. The CDR3 spans 17 residues. From germline, CDR1 is MGHRA and CDR2 YSYEKL. CDR3 DNA: TGCGCCAGCAGCCAAGGGGCGGACAGGGGAGCTAACTATGGCTACACCTTC. The encoded protein is CASSQGADRGANYGYTF.

This clone was counted once. The chain carries TRBV10-2 and TRBJ2-3; D call uncertain. V was cut by 11 bases and J by 1 base, with 7 bases left in between. The CDR3 totals 11 residues. Germline CDR1 is WSHSY and CDR2 is SAAADI. The CDR3 loop reads CAPPGTDTQYF. The DNA for the CDR3 is TGCGCCCCCCCCGGCACAGATACGCAGTATTTT.

The chain has TRBV3-1 (or the pseudogene TRBV3-2) and TRBJ1-1; no firm D call. With 1 base removed from V and 9 bases from J, the gap between germline ends came to 15 bases. CDR1 is LGHDT, CDR2 YNNKEL, per germline (reference sequence). The CDR3 totals 14 residues. CDR3 in amino acids: CASSQVGLGAQAFF. CDR3 coding DNA: TGTGCCAGCAGCCAAGTCGGTTTGGGTGCTCAAGCTTTCTTT.

The chain has TRBV10-3 and TRBJ1-3; 7 nucleotides match TRBD1. The CDR3 is 16 amino acids. J was trimmed by 4 bases and V by 3 bases; bases with no gene match: 9. Looked up from germline, CDR1 is ENHRY and CDR2 is SYGVKD. The CDR3 loop reads CAISEPTGVRGNTIYF. CDR3 coding DNA: TGTGCCATCAGTGAACCTACAGGGGTCCGGGGAAACACCATATATTTT.

This clone was detected once. The chain combines TRBV28 with TRBJ1-3; 11 positions match TRBD1. V gave up 4 bases and J gave up 2 bases; unmatched junction bases: 1. Germline lookup yields CDR1 MDHEN and CDR2 SYDVKM. The CDR3 extends over 15 amino acids. The CDR3 nucleotides read TGTGCCAGCAGTTCGGGACAGGGGGCTGGAAACACCATATATTTT. Translating gives CASSSGQGAGNTIYF.

This chain connects TRBV6-5 to TRBJ1-4, with D hard to call. The V end was cut by 5 bases, the J end by 8 bases, with 18 bases between. The CDR3 extends over 15 amino acids. Looked up from germline, CDR1 is MNHEY and CDR2 is SVGAGI. CDR3 sequence: CASSPTEGRREKLFF. The CDR3 region has the DNA TGTGCCAGCAGTCCGACGGAGGGTCGTAGGGAAAAACTGTTTTTT.

V and J are TRBV28 and TRBJ1-5; D gene unclear. The CDR3 runs 14 residues. Germline assignment: CDR1 MDHEN and CDR2 SYDVKM. V was shortened by 1 base and J by 4 bases, with 8 bases between the two germline ends. The CDR3 loop reads CASSLLAVNQPQHF. The CDR3 coding sequence is TGTGCCAGCAGTTTATTGGCAGTTAATCAGCCCCAGCATTTT. The variable domain in full, with the rest retrieved from reference TRBV28 and TRBJ1-5, is DVKVTQSSRYLVKRTGEKVFLECVQDMDHENMFWYRQDPGLGLRLIYFSYDVKMKEKGDIPEGYSVSREKKERFSLILESASTNQTSMYLCASSLLAVNQPQHFGDGTRLSIL.

The chain links TRBV5-6 to TRBJ1-5; 7 bases fit TRBD1. Germline trimming cut 5 bases from V and 4 bases from J; bases unmatched to any gene: 9. The CDR3 is made up of 15 amino acids. Germline V gene lookup returns CDR1 SGHDT and CDR2 YYEEEE. The CDR3 loop is CASSRRDSQNQPQHF. The CDR3 nucleotides read TGTGCCAGCAGTCGCCGGGACAGCCAAAATCAGCCCCAGCATTTT. The variable domain in full, completed from reference TRBV5-6 and TRBJ1-5, reads DAGVTQSPTHLIKTRGQQVTLRCSPKSGHDTVSWYQQALGQGPQFIFQYYEEEERQRGNFPDRFSGHQFPNYSSELNVNALLLGDSALYLCASSRRDSQNQPQHFGDGTRLSIL.

This clone was detected once. This rearrangement joins TRBV9 to TRBJ2-2; 11 bases align to TRBD2. The ends lost 5 bases at V and 6 bases at J; junction bases unmatched: 9. The CDR3 is made up of 16 amino acids. Per germline, CDR1 SGDLS and CDR2 YYNGEE. CDR3 amino acids: CASRTSGKVWAGELFF. The CDR3 bases are TGTGCCAGCAGGACTAGCGGGAAAGTATGGGCCGGGGAGCTGTTTTTT.

This clone has a single count. The chain links TRBV11-1 to TRBJ1-1; D is uncertain. In germline, CDR1 is SGHAT, CDR2 FQDESV (reference sequence). V was clipped by 2 bases and J by 4 bases, with 8 bases between them. This CDR3 is 13 amino acids long. CDR3 amino acids: CASSLSGVTEAFF. CDR3 in DNA: TGTGCCAGCAGCTTATCTGGGGTCACTGAAGCTTTCTTT.